The clone carrying this TCR beta chain was seen more than once but under ten times. The data were taken from a study of blood T cell repertoires in COVID-19. Study summary: Sites across the United States, Italy and Spain contributed samples from acute and convalescent COVID-19. Nucleic acid was either cDNA or gDNA, and it came from T cells, B-cell-depleted T cells, or PBMCs.

As originally analysed: Nucleated cell number was recorded as an estimate derived from reference gene primer amplification. Clones were sequenced by immunoSEQ multiplex PCR, and TCRdb holds only the in-frame ones, with some missing. Clone size and V and J calls were adopted from that table, with D and trimming inferred from the DNA. The sample consists of about 53,000 clones, 82% of them appearing once. V lost 0 bases and J lost 7, with 12 bases in between. The germline CDR1 and CDR2 sequences are MNHNS and SASEGT. The CDR3 is made up of 14 amino acids. The sequence derives from a woman aged 55-69 years with acute or convalescent COVID-19. V gene TRBV6-1 combines with J gene TRBJ1-1, with D tentatively TRBD1 (6 bases). Sequenced material: peripheral blood. CDR3 amino acids: CASSEAGGSGEAFF. DNA of the CDR3: TGTGCCAGCAGTGAAGCAGGGGGTTCAGGTGAAGCTTTCTTT.